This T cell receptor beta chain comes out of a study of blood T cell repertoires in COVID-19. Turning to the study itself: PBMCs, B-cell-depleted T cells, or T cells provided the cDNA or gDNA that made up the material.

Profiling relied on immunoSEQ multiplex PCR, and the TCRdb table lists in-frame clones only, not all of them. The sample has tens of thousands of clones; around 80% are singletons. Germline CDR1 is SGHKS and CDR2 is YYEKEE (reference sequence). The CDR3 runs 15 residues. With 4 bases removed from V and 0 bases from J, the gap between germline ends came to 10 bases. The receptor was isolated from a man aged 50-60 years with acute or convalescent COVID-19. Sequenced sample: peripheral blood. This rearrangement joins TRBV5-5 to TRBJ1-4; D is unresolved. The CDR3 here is CASSLEGATNEKLFF. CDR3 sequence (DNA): TGTGCCAGCAGCCTAGAGGGCGCAACTAATGAAAAACTGTTTTTT.